The entry below describes one TCR beta chain. The sample holds many counts of this clonotype. Its antigen remains undetermined. No quality values exist for individual bases; no much larger clone is one base distant. Library creation used multiplex PCR. Sequencing relied on an Illumina HiSeq 4000. TCR beta libraries were built with iRepertoire HTBI primers and Arm-PCR amplification of CDR3 regions. Gel purification was performed on PCR products prior to sequencing. In the paper's pipeline: Across samples, roughly 60 TRBV and 12 to 15 TRBJ segments were identified and used for gene usage analysis of CDR3 amino acid clonotypes. Filtered high-quality paired reads were merged into contigs using COPE and FqMerger. BLAST was used to align contigs to the IMGT TRBV, TRBD and TRBJ reference genes, and CDR3 was defined following IMGT. Any clonotype with a frequency above 0.1% was counted as a highly expanded clone. Shannon entropy served as the measure of repertoire diversity, while the Gini coefficient captured V-J evenness. Public clonotypes were defined as clonotypes shared by more than one individual. TCRdb applied fastp at Q25 and MiXCR to the public reads, then kept only in-frame beta chains. One record per CDR3 amino acid sequence lists the most common genes and DNA. Clone size and V and J calls follow TCRdb, not the original study. In all, the sample holds 450,000 to 700,000 distinct CDR3 sequences, and approximately 13% of those were seen once. The leading ten clones occupy roughly a tenth of the sample.

The sample comes from a study of regulatory T cells in long-lasting Graves disease (dated by TCRdb to 2020 to 2022). The study in broad terms: Newly diagnosed Graves' disease patients had taken antithyroid drugs for less than 3 months. A total of 33 samples underwent TCR sequencing, from some 13 patients with persistent Graves' disease and 20 or so patients with newly diagnosed Graves' disease. The study was conducted in China and was registered as a clinical trial. Patients with persistent Graves' disease were compared with patients with newly diagnosed Graves' disease using TCR sequencing and RNA sequencing of peripheral blood.

CDR1 and CDR2 were assigned from the germline V gene as SGHVT and SQSDAQ. Taken from cysteine to phenylalanine, the CDR3 has 17 residues. Solely the CDR3 DNA is kept, with 51 bases framed from the first base. Trimming removed 5 bases from V and 0 bases from J; the gene matches leave 9 bases unexplained. Overall study results and their limits: Lower TCR Shannon entropy and fewer highly expanded clones were observed in persistent Graves' disease patients than in newly diagnosed patients, which suggested clonal expansion. Preferential use of TRBV28, TRBJ1-2 and TRBJ2-5 was observed in persistent disease, whereas TRBV20-1 and TRBJ2-1 were favored in newly diagnosed disease. Only peripheral blood was studied, because thyroid tissue, the primary lesion, was inaccessible. As a limitation, the authors acknowledged that the small sample size may reduce accuracy. Only the TCR beta chain was sequenced and analyzed. More public clonotypes were shared among persistent patients (fewer than 3,000) than among newly diagnosed patients (roughly 1,000).

The time point label, as the study defines it: newly diagnosed GD, antithyroid drugs for less than 3 months. RNA was extracted from PBMCs in TRIzol for both TCR sequencing and RNA sequencing. Graves' disease was diagnosed according to American Thyroid Association guidelines. Patients for the study were recruited at an endocrinology department in Xi'an, China. From each patient, approximately 10 milliliters of peripheral blood was collected into an EDTA anticoagulant tube. Ficoll Paque Plus density gradient separation was used to isolate PBMCs, and no further T cell sorting was performed. An Agilent 2100 Bioanalyzer and agarose gel were used to check RNA quality, and a NanoDrop 2000 was used to measure RNA concentration. The data also belong to a second study, concerning T cells in Graves' hyperthyroidism and ophthalmopathy. That second publication adds: A patient counted as having stable Graves' hyperthyroidism if no progression to ophthalmopathy occurred over 18 months of follow-up. The hyperthyroidism patients were between 18 and 65 years old and newly diagnosed, with a disease duration of less than 2 months. Any patient with an uncontrolled infection, another autoimmune disease, pregnancy or lactation was excluded. Diagnoses were based on clinical symptoms, serum thyroxine and TRAb, thyroid ultrasound and orbital computed tomography. The first round of RT-PCR for the TCR CDR3 was performed with the HTBI primer set and the Qiagen OneStep RT-PCR kit. Most expanded thyroid clonotypes (frequency above 0.001) were also found in blood, which suggests that blood repertoires may mirror thyroid immune responses. In cross-validation, a model built on a 13 V-J signature told ophthalmopathy apart from stable hyperthyroidism with over 85% sensitivity and roughly 83% specificity, and in testing the same model reached 80%/75%. In validation, the model predicted progression to ophthalmopathy with about 71% sensitivity and around 72% specificity, a median of 6.5 months before onset. A discovery cohort of about 96 patients, approximately 45 with Graves' ophthalmopathy and approximately 60 with stable Graves' hyperthyroidism, was used to find distinguishing TCR V-J signatures. An independent validation cohort of around 19 hyperthyroidism patients and about 15 patients who later progressed to ophthalmopathy tested prospective prediction of ophthalmopathy. The 100 discovery patients were randomly split 7:3 into training and test sets. In more than 5 Graves' hyperthyroidism patients, the study also compared T-cell repertoires from thyroid tissue with T-cell repertoires from blood. Once sampling was done, hyperthyroidism patients were given methimazole at a starting dose of 30 mg daily, whereas ophthalmopathy patients were given high-dose intravenous methylprednisolone. A second multiplex PCR round built the libraries, followed by size selection and purification. Sequencing of the libraries was done on an Illumina HiSeq2000 using paired-end 100 bp reads. SOAPnuke was used to process the raw data, removing reads that contained adapters or uncalled bases, had a mean Phred below 15, or lacked an exact match to the constant primer or identifier. COPE v1.2.5 was used to merge the high-quality paired reads, and each unique nucleotide sequence was defined as a clonotype. MiTCR v1.1 was used to align clonotypes to the IMGT TRBV, TRBD and TRBJ reference segments. The analysis included only V-J combinations with a frequency above 0.0001, which together covered over 98% of the repertoires. The TCS score was defined as the ratio of F50 (clonal expansion) to E x V (chaos), calculated using BLOSUM62-based TCRdist between CDR3 peptides within each V-J. Welch's t-statistics and random forest reduced 500 to 650 V-J features to 10 to 15, which were used in a naive Bayes classifier (R e1071). Sample size was not statistically predetermined, and investigators were not blinded to group allocation. The paper reports TCR Vbeta CDR3 sequencing of 140 or so peripheral blood samples: around 45 ophthalmopathy, under 80 hyperthyroidism and around 17 progressor patients.

This clonotype was sampled from a man in his thirties or forties with Graves disease. Donor details come from another sample of the same person, matched by shared clones. This chain joins TRBV7-4 to TRBJ1-3; 8 junctional bases match TRBD1. The input for sequencing was peripheral blood mononuclear cells (PBMCs), taken at new diagnosis, from a patient treated with antithyroid drugs. The sequenced DNA: TGTGCCAGCAGCGTGGAGAAGGACAGGGACTCTGGAAACACCATATATTTT. Its translation is CASSVEKDRDSGNTIYF.